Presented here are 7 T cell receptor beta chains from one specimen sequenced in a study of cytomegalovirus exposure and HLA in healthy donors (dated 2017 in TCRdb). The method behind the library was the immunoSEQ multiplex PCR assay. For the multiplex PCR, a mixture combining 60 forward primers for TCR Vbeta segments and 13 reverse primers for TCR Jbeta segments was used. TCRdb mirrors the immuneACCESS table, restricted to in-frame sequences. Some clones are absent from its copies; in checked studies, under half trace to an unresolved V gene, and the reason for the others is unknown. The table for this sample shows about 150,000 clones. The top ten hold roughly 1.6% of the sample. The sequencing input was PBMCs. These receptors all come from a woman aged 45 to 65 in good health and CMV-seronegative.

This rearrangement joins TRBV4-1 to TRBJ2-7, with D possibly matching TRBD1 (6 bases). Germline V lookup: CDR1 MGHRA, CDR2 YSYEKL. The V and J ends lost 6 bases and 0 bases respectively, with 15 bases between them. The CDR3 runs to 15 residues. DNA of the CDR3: TGCGCCAGCAGTTCCGGGCAGGGGATCTCCTACGAGCAGTACTTC. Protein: CASSSGQGISYEQYF.

The CDR3 loop is CASSDTINYGYTF. CDR3 coding DNA: TGTGCCAGCAGTGACACCATTAACTATGGCTACACCTTC. The V call is TRBV28, the J call TRBJ1-2; D ambiguous. Trimming left V 5 bases short and J 1 base short, with 8 bases between. Germline V gene data show CDR1 as MDHEN and CDR2 as SYDVKM. The CDR3 is made up of 13 amino acids.

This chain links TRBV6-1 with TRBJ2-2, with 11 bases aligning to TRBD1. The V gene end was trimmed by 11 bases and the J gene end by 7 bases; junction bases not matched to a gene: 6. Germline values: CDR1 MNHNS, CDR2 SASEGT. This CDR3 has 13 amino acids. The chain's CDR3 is CAGDRGISGELFF. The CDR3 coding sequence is TGTGCCGGGGACAGGGGGATTAGCGGGGAGCTGTTTTTT.

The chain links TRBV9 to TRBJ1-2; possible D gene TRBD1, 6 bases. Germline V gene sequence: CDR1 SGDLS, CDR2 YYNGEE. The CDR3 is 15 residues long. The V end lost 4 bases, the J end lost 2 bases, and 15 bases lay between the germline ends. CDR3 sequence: CASSPEGETNYGYTF. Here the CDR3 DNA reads TGTGCCAGCAGCCCAGAGGGGGAAACGAACTATGGCTACACCTTC.

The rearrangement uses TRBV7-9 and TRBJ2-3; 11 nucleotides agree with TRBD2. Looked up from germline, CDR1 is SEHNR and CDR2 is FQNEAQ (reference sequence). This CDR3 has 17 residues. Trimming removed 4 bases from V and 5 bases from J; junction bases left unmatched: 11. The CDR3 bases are TGTGCCAGCAGCTACAGACTAGCGGGGCCCCGAATAGATACGCAGTATTTT. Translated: CASSYRLAGPRIDTQYF.

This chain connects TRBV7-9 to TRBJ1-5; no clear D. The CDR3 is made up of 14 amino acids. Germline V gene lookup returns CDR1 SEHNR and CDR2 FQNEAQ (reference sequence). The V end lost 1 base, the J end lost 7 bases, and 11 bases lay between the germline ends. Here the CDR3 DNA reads TGTGCCAGCAGCTTAGGAGGGCTAGAGCAGCCCCAGCATTTT. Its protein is CASSLGGLEQPQHF. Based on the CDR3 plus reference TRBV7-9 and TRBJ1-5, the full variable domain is DTGVSQNPRHKITKRGQNVTFRCDPISEHNRLYWYRQTLGQGPEFLTYFQNEAQLEKSRLLSDRFSAERPKGSFSTLEIQRTEQGDSAMYLCASSLGGLEQPQHFGDGTRLSIL.

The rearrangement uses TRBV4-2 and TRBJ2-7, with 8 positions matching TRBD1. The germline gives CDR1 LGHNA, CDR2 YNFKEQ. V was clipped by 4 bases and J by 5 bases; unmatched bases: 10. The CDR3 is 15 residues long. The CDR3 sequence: CASSLTGTGSHEQYF. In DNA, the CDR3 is TGTGCCAGCAGCCTGACCGGGACAGGATCTCACGAGCAGTACTTC.